The 8 T cell receptor beta chains below were found in one sample sequenced in a study of blood T cell repertoires in COVID-19. Data came from immunoSEQ multiplex PCR; TCRdb stores just in-frame clones and leaves some out. The top ten hold about 8% of the sample, which has over 400,000 clones, roughly 91% seen once. What was sequenced was peripheral blood. The receptors derive from a woman in her fifties or sixties with COVID-19, enrolled during active disease.

The genes are TRBV9 and TRBJ1-1; D uncertain. The germline gives CDR1 SGDLS, CDR2 YYNGEE. The length of the CDR3 is 14 residues. Trimming stripped 0 bases from V and 7 bases from J, with 13 bases between. The CDR3 DNA reads as TGTGCCAGCAGCGTAGCCGGACTACTGAGTGAAGCTTTCTTT. It is translated as CASSVAGLLSEAFF.

This clone occurred once. This chain connects TRBV5-8 to TRBJ1-2, with D unresolved. The germline CDR1 and CDR2 sequences are SGHTS and YDEGEE. This CDR3 comprises 16 residues. Trimming left V 2 bases short and J 6 bases short, with 20 bases between. The CDR3 sequence: CASSFSGEPPRNGYTF. Written as DNA, the CDR3 is TGTGCCAGCAGCTTCTCCGGGGAGCCCCCCCGGAATGGCTACACCTTC. The whole variable domain, remainder taken from reference TRBV5-8 and TRBJ1-2, is EAGVTQSPTHLIKTRGQQATLRCSPISGHTSVYWYQQALGLGLQFLLWYDEGEERNRGNFPPRFSGRQFPNYSSELNVNALELEDSALYLCASSFSGEPPRNGYTFGSGTRLTVV.

The CDR3 loop is CSASGTSGSSTDTQYF. The DNA of the CDR3 is TGCAGTGCTAGTGGGACTAGCGGGAGTAGCACAGATACGCAGTATTTT. The rearrangement joins TRBV20-1 to TRBJ2-3, with 14 bases matching TRBD2. After removal of 3 bases from V and 0 bases from J, the junction contained 2 bases not matched to a gene. CDR1 is DFQATT and CDR2 is SNEGSKA in the germline V gene (reference sequence). There are 16 residues in the CDR3.

This chain links TRBV19 with TRBJ1-2; TRBD1 agrees at 7 bases. Germline loops: CDR1 LNHDA, CDR2 SQIVND (reference sequence). The CDR3 runs 13 residues. The V gene end was trimmed by 8 bases and the J gene end by 4 bases; junction bases not matched to a gene: 7. The CDR3 reads CASAPGTAYGYTF. DNA for the CDR3: TGTGCCAGTGCCCCCGGGACAGCCTATGGCTACACCTTC.

The chain employs TRBV21-1 and TRBJ1-2; the D call of TRBD1 is as the table states it, not checked on the DNA. TRBV21-1 is described as a pseudogene. The CDR3 runs 14 residues. CDR3 nucleotides: TGTGCCAGCAGCAACGGCAGGGGGCGAGATGGCTACACCTTC. It translates to CASSNGRGRDGYTF.

V usage is TRBV30 and J usage is TRBJ1-1; D remains unclear. The CDR3 totals 13 residues. Germline assignment: CDR1 GTSNPN and CDR2 SVGIG (reference sequence). Trimming stripped 0 bases from V and 8 bases from J, with 13 bases between. The CDR3 region has the DNA TGTGCCTGGAGTGTAAGCGGCCTTGGGGAAGCTTTCTTT. Amino acid sequence: CAWSVSGLGEAFF.

J is TRBJ1-3 and V is TRBV2; possibly TRBD1 for D (6 bases). This CDR3 is 15 amino acids long. V lost 6 bases and J lost 4, with 16 bases in between. Germline V gene lookup returns CDR1 SNHLY and CDR2 FYNNEI. CDR3 in amino acids: CASRDSPEAGNTIYF. The CDR3 DNA is TGTGCCAGCAGGGACAGTCCGGAGGCAGGAAACACCATATATTTT.

Worth noting for this clone: Other DNA variants within this sample encode the same CDR3. The chain employs TRBV5-1 and TRBJ2-5; the D gene is possibly TRBD2 (6 bases). Germline V gives CDR1 SGHRS, CDR2 YFSETQ. With 0 bases removed from V and 2 bases from J, the gap between germline ends came to 8 bases. The CDR3 spans 14 residues. The CDR3 DNA reads as TGCGCCAGCAGCTTGGTGGGGGGACAAGAGACCCAGTACTTC. Translation: CASSLVGGQETQYF.